This TCR beta chain was captured in a study of T cells after yellow fever vaccination (dated by TCRdb to about 2019). The study in broad terms: Staining for CD3, CD45RA, CCR7 and CD95 was used to sort memory subsets (EM, EMRA, CM and Tscm) on a BD FACS Aria III. Libraries from fractions with low cell numbers were prepared with the SMART-Seq v4 Ultra Low Input RNA kit. To follow T-cell clones before and after both primary and booster YFV17D yellow fever vaccination, bulk TCR alpha and beta repertoires underwent longitudinal sequencing. The cohort comprised two healthy male donors, one aged 18 to 30 and one aged 30 to 39 years. Blood was drawn at multiple timepoints before and after primary and secondary immunization, with bulk PBMC replicates and cell subsets isolated. Sorting of memory subsets took place on days 0, 15 and 45 and at 18 months after primary vaccination, as well as on days 0, 15 and 45 after the 30-year booster.

Overall study results and their limits: Because abundant contaminating clonotypes from the bulk population could be contained in FACS-sorted repertoires, computational filtering was required. After the booster, most of the clones that had expanded following primary vaccination were detected again (about 95% of CD4 and around 88% of CD8), which suggests that memory was broadly maintained. The study included only a couple of donors, which limits how far the findings can be generalized. On day 0, almost all vaccine-responding clonotypes were found to be below detection in the sorted memory subsets. The secondary T-cell response was found to be weaker but faster than the primary response, with a peak reached on day 5 rather than on day 15. A small share of clonotypes was detected in both CD4 and CD8 compartments, with the overlap likely arising from convergent recombination.

The CDR3 starts with the cysteine, ends with the phenylalanine, and has 11 residues. The kept DNA is CDR3 alone, 33 bases in frame from the first base. The germline V gene (reference sequence) specifies GTSNPN as CDR1 and SVGIG as CDR2. The treatment or condition label on this specimen signifies: live attenuated yellow fever vaccine strain. PBMCs were isolated from peripheral blood using a standard Ficoll-Paque protocol. RNA from sorted memory subsets was extracted with the RNeasy Micro Kit. Synthesis of TCR cDNA relied on 5'RACE template switching, a step that introduced a universal primer site along with unique molecular identifiers. Priming of cDNA synthesis was performed from both the TCR alpha and TCR beta constant segments. Libraries were amplified in two PCR steps, with sample barcodes and sequencing adapters added in the second step. Libraries were sequenced on Illumina HiSeq 2500 (2x100 bp) or NovaSeq (2x150 bp). As for how the authors treated the data: MIGEC was used to demultiplex reads and collapse the reads into UMI consensus sequences, and MiXCR was used for V(D)J alignment. Vaccine-responding clonotypes were defined with edgeR using replicate PBMC samples, requiring FDR below 0.01 and a log2 fold change above 5 up to day 15. CD4 or CD8 identity was assigned to each bulk clonotype according to whether the clonotype was present at higher abundance in the sequenced CD4 repertoire or the sequenced CD8 repertoire. To estimate how each clone was distributed across memory phenotypes, clonotype frequencies in memory subsets were weighted by the numbers of FACS-sorted cells. TCRdb reprocessed the public reads (quality trimming at Q25 with fastp, clone calling with MiXCR) and kept in-frame beta chains. Each entry is one CDR3 protein sequence, shown with its most common DNA and genes. TCRdb, rather than the study authors, made the V and J calls. The sample profile shows 30,000 or so distinct CDR3 sequences; roughly 6% of them were found once. The top ten constitute 25% of the sample.

Regarding this clonotype: An end of the junction does not agree with germline; a read error may underlie this.

In this chain, TRBV30 is recombined with TRBJ1-2; the D gene identity is not certain. The sequence came from a man younger than 45 who received the YFV17D yellow fever vaccine. The source material was PBMCs, either bulk or a sorted T-cell subset (CD4+, CD8+, memory, or dextramer-sorted; not recorded which), sampled on the day of the yellow fever booster vaccination. DNA sequence: TGTGCCCGGAGGATTGGTGCTGGCTACACCTTC. It codes for CARRIGAGYTF.